The 19 T cell receptor beta chains in this list originate from one sample, sequenced in a study of T cells in Graves' hyperthyroidism and ophthalmopathy. TCR beta CDR3 regions were amplified from RNA. Carried out on the TCR CDR3, a first-round RT-PCR used the HTBI primer set. From the multiplex PCR reads, TCRdb called clonotypes with MiXCR, one entry per CDR3 protein. The table includes around 190,000 distinct CDR3 sequences, 17% detected once. The sequencing sample was made of blood. The receptors stem from a woman aged 45 to 65 with Graves' hyperthyroidism.

Ten or more counts support this clonotype. The chain combines TRBV10-3 with TRBJ2-3; 7 nucleotides agree with TRBD2. V shed 6 bases and J 2 bases; nucleotides not matched to a gene: 5. Germline CDR1 reads ENHRY; CDR2 reads SYGVKD. The CDR3 contains 14 residues. CDR3 bases: TGTGCCATCAGGTCCGGGACTATCACAGATACGCAGTATTTT. This gives the protein CAIRSGTITDTQYF.

This clonotype showed up many times. The rearrangement links TRBV6-1 to TRBJ1-2, with D unclear. CDR1 and CDR2 from the germline V gene are MNHNS and SASEGT. This CDR3 is 12 amino acids long. Trimming removed 6 bases from V and 7 bases from J, with 12 bases in between. The CDR3 sequence is CASSESGLGYTF. CDR3 coding DNA: TGTGCCAGCAGCGAATCTGGCCTTGGCTACACCTTC.

The chain has TRBV27 and TRBJ2-5; D might be TRBD2 (5 bases). Trimming removed 3 bases at V and 2 bases at J, with 13 bases between. The germline V gene has CDR1 MNHEY and CDR2 SMNVEV (reference sequence). CDR3 size: 15 residues. The CDR3 DNA reads as TGTGCCAGCAGTTTTAGGGCTAGCTCACAAGAGACCCAGTACTTC. This translates into CASSFRASSQETQYF.

This clonotype came up a few times. The chain combines TRBV30 with TRBJ2-2, with D perhaps matching TRBD1 or TRBD2 (5 bases each). V gave up 0 bases and J gave up 6 bases, with 14 bases separating them. The CDR3 has 15 residues. Per the germline V gene, CDR1 is GTSNPN and CDR2 is SVGIG (reference sequence). For the CDR3, the DNA is TGTGCCTGGAGTGTTTTGGGGGATCTTGCCGGGGAGCTGTTTTTT. It encodes CAWSVLGDLAGELFF.

This rearrangement joins TRBV11-2 to TRBJ2-7; D unclear. Trimming left V 1 base short and J 2 bases short, with 9 bases between. The CDR3 contains 14 residues. Germline CDR1 SGHAT, CDR2 FQNNGV. The CDR3 DNA follows: TGTGCCAGCAGCTTAGCATTCCGCGCCTACGAGCAGTACTTC. Amino acids: CASSLAFRAYEQYF.

The chain uses TRBV19 and TRBJ2-4; TRBD1 is a possible D gene (6 bases). V lost 6 bases to trimming and J lost 5 bases, with 14 bases between them. Germline V gives CDR1 LNHDA, CDR2 SQIVND (reference sequence). There are 14 residues in the CDR3. The CDR3 nucleotides read TGTGCCAGTAGAGGGGCAGGGGTCGAAAACATTCAGTACTTC. This codes for CASRGAGVENIQYF.

As for this clonotype: A much more abundant neighbour one base away suggests this may be a read error. This chain uses TRBV20-1 with TRBJ2-1, with 9 bases lining up with TRBD2. The tail of the sequence fits TRBJ2-7 better, so the J call may be wrong. Per germline, CDR1 DFQATT and CDR2 SNEGSKA (reference sequence). This CDR3 has 13 amino acids. The CDR3 reads CSARLAVYNEQYF. CDR3 DNA: TGCAGTGCAAGACTAGCGGTATACAATGAGCAGTACTTC.

This rearrangement joins TRBV20-1 to TRBJ1-6; D is unresolved. The germline gives CDR1 DFQATT, CDR2 SNEGSKA (reference sequence). This CDR3 is built from 16 residues. The V and J ends lost 3 bases and 8 bases respectively, with 20 bases between them. Written as DNA, the CDR3 is TGCAGTGCTAGGAGGGCGGGAGTTCGGGTGGATTCACCCCTCCACTTT. Residues: CSARRAGVRVDSPLHF.

This clonotype was counted a few times. V gene TRBV25-1 combines with J gene TRBJ1-4, with TRBD1 matching 11 bases. V trimming: 6 bases; J trimming: 6 bases; junction bases outside the gene matches: 6. Germline V gene data show CDR1 as MGHDK and CDR2 as SYGVNS. This CDR3 has 15 residues. CDR3 region: CASREGTGGDEKLFF. The DNA for the CDR3 is TGTGCCAGCAGGGAAGGGACAGGGGGAGATGAAAAACTGTTTTTT.

Remarks on this clonotype: A read error is likely, as this CDR3 ends without the conserved phenylalanine or tryptophan. This chain uses TRBV6-1 with TRBJ2-5; the D gene is possibly TRBD1 (5 bases). Trimming shortened V by 2 bases and J by 3 bases, and 10 bases separated the two germline ends. The CDR3 runs to 14 residues. CDR1 and CDR2 from the germline V gene are MNHNS and SASEGT. DNA of the CDR3: TGTGCCAGCAGTGAAAGGGGCAGGAAAGAGACCCAGTACCTC. This gives the protein CASSERGRKETQYL.

The chain combines TRBV12-3 or TRBV12-4 with TRBJ2-7; tentative D call: TRBD1 (5 bases). The CDR3 sequence is 13 residues long. V lost 2 bases, J lost 3 bases, and 8 bases lay in between. The CDR3 sequence: CASSLLDIYEQYF. The CDR3 bases are TGTGCCAGCAGTTTATTGGACATCTACGAGCAGTACTTC.

This clonotype showed up just a few times. J is TRBJ1-2 and V is TRBV27, with 9 bases identical to TRBD1. CDR3 length equals 13 residues. V was pared by 8 bases and J by 3 bases, with 4 bases of the junction left unmatched. Germline V gene lookup returns CDR1 MNHEY and CDR2 SMNVEV (reference sequence). The CDR3 is CASRGTGYYGYTF. In DNA, the CDR3 is TGTGCCAGCCGTGGGACAGGGTACTATGGCTACACCTTC.

This clonotype was recorded many times. The J gene is TRBJ2-5, the V gene TRBV5-1; D is unresolved. Germline V lookup: CDR1 SGHRS, CDR2 YFSETQ. The CDR3 covers 14 residues. Trimming took 0 bases from V and 1 from J, leaving 7 bases between them. The CDR3 region is CASSLGSFQETQYF. In DNA form, the CDR3 reads TGCGCCAGCAGCTTGGGAAGCTTCCAAGAGACCCAGTACTTC.

This clonotype was recorded at least ten times. V usage is TRBV20-1 and J usage is TRBJ2-3, with D perhaps matching TRBD1 or TRBD2 (5 bases each). Germline-derived CDR1 and CDR2 are DFQATT and SNEGSKA (reference sequence). V dropped 5 bases and J dropped 6 bases, with 12 bases sitting between them. This CDR3 comprises 12 residues. CDR3 bases: TGCAGTGCTGAGGGACCAGCGGATACGCAGTATTTT. Translating gives CSAEGPADTQYF.

The chain is built from TRBV20-1 and TRBJ1-5; the D gene is possibly TRBD1 (6 bases). Germline values: CDR1 DFQATT, CDR2 SNEGSKA (reference sequence). The ends were cut back, 2 bases at V and 2 bases at J, with 16 bases in the middle. The CDR3 is 16 residues long. In nucleotides, the CDR3 is TGCAGTGCTAGAAATCAGGGGATAGGGGGCAATCAGCCCCAGCATTTT. It specifies CSARNQGIGGNQPQHF.

In its sample, this clonotype was seen a few times. The chain carries TRBV28 and TRBJ2-6; tentative D call: TRBD1 (6 bases). The V end was cut by 9 bases, the J end by 1 base, with 31 bases between. This CDR3 comprises 21 residues. Germline V CDR1 and CDR2: MDHEN, SYDVKM. CDR3 sequence (DNA): TGTGCCAGAGCCTTGGGACAACCTTGGTGGCTGCTGCATTCTGGGGCCAACGTCCTGACTTTC. It codes for CARALGQPWWLLHSGANVLTF.

This clonotype was counted many times. The junction differs from germline at one of its ends, possibly a read error. This chain connects TRBV5-1 to TRBJ2-3; no clear D gene. The CDR3 is 11 residues long. The V gene's germline CDR1 is SGHRS and CDR2 YFSETQ. CDR3 in amino acids: CASSLADTQYF. In DNA, the CDR3 is TGTGCCAGCAGTTTAGCAGATACGCAGTATTTT.

This clonotype was found many times. This chain joins TRBV6-1 and TRBJ2-1; 12 bases line up with TRBD1. Germline assignment: CDR1 MNHNS and CDR2 SASEGT. There are 19 residues in the CDR3. J was trimmed by 3 bases and V by 1 base; bases with no gene match: 10. The CDR3 region has the DNA TGTGCCAGCAGTGAAGTTCCTTCGGGACAGGGGGCCCTCTACAATGAGCAGTTCTTC. The encoded protein is CASSEVPSGQGALYNEQFF.

This clonotype was recorded many times. The chain carries TRBV11-3 and TRBJ2-1; D ambiguous. This CDR3 contains 12 residues. Deletions cut 5 bases from V and 6 bases from J, with 8 bases between. Germline V gives CDR1 SGHNT, CDR2 YENEEA. CDR3 sequence reads: CASSPETNEQFF. CDR3 sequence (DNA): TGTGCCAGCAGCCCAGAGACCAATGAGCAGTTCTTC.